This T cell receptor beta chain was sequenced for a study of identical twins. From the 5' RACE reads, TCRdb called clonotypes with MiXCR, one entry per CDR3 protein. The profile shows 550,000 to 700,000 distinct CDR3 sequences, around 20% of them singletons. This clonotype has at least ten counts. The germline gives CDR1 DFQATT, CDR2 SNEGSKA (reference sequence). The CDR3 contains 14 residues. Trimming took off 3 bases at V and 7 bases at J, with 16 bases between the two ends. These sequences were also reported in another study, on T cells expressing NK-cell markers. From that second work: Several experiments added an anti-gamma-delta TCR antibody to sort only alpha-beta TCR T cells.

Sequenced material: PBMCs. This rearrangement joins TRBV20-1 to TRBJ1-5; D unclear. The TCR was taken from a woman between 18 and 29 years old in good health. The CDR3 nucleotides are TGCAGTGCTAGTGGTGGTGGGGAGTCCCAGCCCCAGCATTTT. Amino acids: CSASGGGESQPQHF.